This entry lists 5 T cell receptor beta chains sequenced from one sample in a study of T cell repertoires in cytomegalovirus infection. Each CDR3 protein is one row after TCRdb ran MiXCR on the reads. The sample contains 450,000 to 550,000 distinct CDR3 sequences, 16% of which appear only once. The material sequenced was CD8+ T cells from PBMCs. These receptors were collected from a human donor in good health (CMV status not recorded). Some clones in this sample may be carry-over from other donors' samples.

This clonotype was seen ten or more times. CDR3 nucleotide sequence: TGTGCCAGCAGCCCTCGTGGGCTAGCGGGAGAATACGAGCAGTACTTC. This gives the protein CASSPRGLAGEYEQYF. The chain joins TRBV14 to TRBJ2-7; 10 bases are shared with TRBD2. V trimming: 4 bases; J trimming: 4 bases; junction bases outside the gene matches: 10. Per the germline V gene, CDR1 is SGHDN and CDR2 is FVKESK. CDR3 size: 16 residues.

V gene TRBV24-1 combines with J gene TRBJ2-5; maybe TRBD2 (6 bases). The CDR3 covers 15 residues. The V end was cut by 6 bases, the J end by 2 bases, with 15 bases between. Germline values: CDR1 KGHDR, CDR2 SFDVKD. CDR3 sequence: CATSHEEGWQETQYF. DNA for the CDR3: TGTGCCACCAGTCACGAGGAGGGTTGGCAAGAGACCCAGTACTTC.

This clonotype was counted at least ten times. The chain is built from TRBV19 and TRBJ2-1; D might be TRBD1 (5 bases). The CDR3 is 13 amino acids. Germline V lookup: CDR1 LNHDA, CDR2 SQIVND (reference sequence). The germline V and J ends were trimmed by 5 bases and 6 bases, with 11 bases remaining between them. This CDR3 is CASSLLDINEQFF. Here the CDR3 DNA reads TGTGCCAGTAGTCTCTTGGACATCAATGAGCAGTTCTTC.

On this clonotype: One junction end does not reproduce the germline sequence, and a read error may be involved. The CDR3 DNA sequence: TGTGTCAGCAGTTACTCGAAGGCGGTTATGAACACTGAAGCTTTCTTT. Translated: CVSSYSKAVMNTEAFF. The V and J genes are TRBV6-5 and TRBJ1-1; no reliable D call. The germline gives CDR1 MNHEY, CDR2 SVGAGI. The CDR3 contains 16 residues.

In this sample, this clonotype turned up a few times. The chain uses TRBV4-1 and TRBJ1-1, with D unresolved. The germline V gene has CDR1 MGHRA and CDR2 YSYEKL. V was clipped by 2 bases and J by 0 bases, with 10 bases between them. This CDR3 has 15 amino acids. DNA for the CDR3: TGCGCCAGCAGCCAAAGTTGGACGGTGAACACTGAAGCTTTCTTT. Translation: CASSQSWTVNTEAFF.